A selection of T cell receptor beta chains follows, all from one sample in a study of blood T cell repertoires in COVID-19. TCRdb's copy holds only in-frame clones and misses some; the assay was immunoSEQ multiplex PCR. The repertoire consists of just under 350,000 clones, with approximately 91% occurring once and the leading ten covering about 7%. The sample comprised peripheral blood. The receptors derive from a woman in her 70s with COVID-19, enrolled during active disease. The CDR3 runs from the conserved cysteine through the conserved F or W.

v_call cdr3_aa
TRBV28 CATGSYEQYF
TRBV11-2 CASSLGQTMNTEAFF
TRBV24-1 CAIKWDRGSGNTIYF
TRBV7-9 CASSPFPERSTDTQYF
TRBV9 CASSVAQGAQGYTF
TRBV12-3/TRBV12-4 CASSSDTVALHF
TRBV28 CASSLALSYNSPLHF
TRBV5-1 CASSSLTLNTEAFF
TRBV19 CASSYRVNTEAFF
TRBV10-3 CAIRQGTMNTEAFF
TRBV19 CASSRNLGEPLHF
TRBV12-3/TRBV12-4 CASSLGQGTGLHF
TRBV2 CASRDVAGGSQETQYF
TRBV3-1/TRBV3-2 CASSQDLRERRRELFF
TRBV3-1/TRBV3-2 CASSQGGVSGNTIYF